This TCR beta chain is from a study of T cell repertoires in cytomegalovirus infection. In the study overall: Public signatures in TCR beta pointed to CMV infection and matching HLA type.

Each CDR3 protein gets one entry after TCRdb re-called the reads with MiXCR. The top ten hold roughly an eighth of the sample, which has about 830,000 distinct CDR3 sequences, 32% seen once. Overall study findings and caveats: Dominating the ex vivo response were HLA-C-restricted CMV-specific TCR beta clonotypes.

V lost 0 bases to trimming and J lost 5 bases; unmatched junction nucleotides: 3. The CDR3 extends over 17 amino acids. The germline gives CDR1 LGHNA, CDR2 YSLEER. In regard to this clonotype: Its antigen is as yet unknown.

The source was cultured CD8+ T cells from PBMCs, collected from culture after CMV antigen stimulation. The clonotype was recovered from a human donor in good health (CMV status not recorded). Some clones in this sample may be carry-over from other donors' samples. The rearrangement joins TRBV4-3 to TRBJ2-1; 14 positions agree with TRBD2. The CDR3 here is CASSQDGTSGGDNEQFF. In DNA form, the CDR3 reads TGCGCCAGCAGCCAAGATGGGACTAGCGGGGGAGACAATGAGCAGTTCTTC.